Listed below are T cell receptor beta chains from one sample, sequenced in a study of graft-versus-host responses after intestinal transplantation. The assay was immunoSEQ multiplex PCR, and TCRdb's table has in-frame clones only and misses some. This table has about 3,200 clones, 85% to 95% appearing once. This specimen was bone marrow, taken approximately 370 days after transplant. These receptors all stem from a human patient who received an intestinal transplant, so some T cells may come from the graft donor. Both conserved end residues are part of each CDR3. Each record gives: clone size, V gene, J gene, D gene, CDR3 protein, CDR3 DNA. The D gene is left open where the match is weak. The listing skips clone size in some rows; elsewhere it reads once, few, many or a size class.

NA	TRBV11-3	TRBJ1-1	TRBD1	CASSVRDRLLNTEAFF	TGTGCCAGCAGCGTCCGGGACAGATTATTGAACACTGAAGCTTTCTTT
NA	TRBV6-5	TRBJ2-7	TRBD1	CASSKTGGPSWEQYF	TGTGCCAGCAGCAAGACAGGGGGCCCCTCTTGGGAGCAGTACTTC
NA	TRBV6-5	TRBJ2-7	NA	CASSEQRRSYEQYF	TGTGCCAGCAGTGAACAGCGGAGATCCTACGAGCAGTACTTC
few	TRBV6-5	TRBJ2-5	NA	CASSYSLSLQETQYF	TGTGCCAGCAGTTACTCTCTATCTCTCCAAGAGACCCAGTACTTC
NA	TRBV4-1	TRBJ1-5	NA	CASSQVGRGRNQPQHF	TGCGCCAGCAGCCAAGTCGGCAGAGGCCGGAATCAGCCCCAGCATTTT
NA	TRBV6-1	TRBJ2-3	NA	CASRDTDTQYF	TGTGCCAGCAGGGACACAGATACGCAGTATTTT
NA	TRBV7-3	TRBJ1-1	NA	CASSLVAGNTEAFF	TGTGCCAGCAGCTTAGTGGCGGGGAACACTGAAGCTTTCTTT
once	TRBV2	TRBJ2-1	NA	CASRPGGLDNEQFF	TGTGCCAGCAGACCAGGGGGGTTAGACAATGAGCAGTTCTTC
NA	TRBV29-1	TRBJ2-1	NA	CSVYQDGSSYNEQFF	TGCAGCGTATACCAAGACGGGAGCTCCTACAATGAGCAGTTCTTC
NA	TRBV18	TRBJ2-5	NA	CASSPGTQETQYF	TGTGCCAGCTCACCTGGGACCCAAGAGACCCAGTACTTC
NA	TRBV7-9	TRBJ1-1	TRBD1	CASSLAGQGAPEAFF	TGTGCCAGCAGCTTAGCGGGACAGGGGGCCCCTGAAGCTTTCTTT
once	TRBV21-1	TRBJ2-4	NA	CASSSWLAQQRKNIQYF	TGTGCCAGCAGTAGCTGGTTAGCACAGCAAAGAAAAAACATTCAGTACTTC
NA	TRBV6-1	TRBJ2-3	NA	CASSLRAGSTDTQYF	TGTGCCAGCAGCCTCCGAGCAGGCAGCACAGATACGCAGTATTTT
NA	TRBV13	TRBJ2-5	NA	CASSEMGAPGEAQYF	TGTGCCAGCAGTGAGATGGGGGCGCCGGGAGAGGCCCAGTACTTC
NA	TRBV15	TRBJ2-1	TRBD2	CATSGELAGGSNEQFF	TGTGCCACCAGCGGCGAGCTAGCGGGGGGCTCCAATGAGCAGTTCTTC
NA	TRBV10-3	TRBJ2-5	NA	CAISESVNQETQYF	TGTGCCATCAGTGAGTCAGTCAACCAAGAGACCCAGTACTTC
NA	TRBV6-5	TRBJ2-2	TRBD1	CASTNRGDTGELFF	TGTGCCAGCACTAACAGGGGTGATACCGGGGAGCTGTTTTTT
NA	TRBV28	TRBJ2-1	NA	CASSEYRGGRTEQFF	TGTGCCAGCAGCGAATACCGGGGTGGGAGGACTGAGCAGTTCTTC
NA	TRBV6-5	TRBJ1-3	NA	CASSYSPELGNTIYF	TGTGCCAGCAGTTATAGCCCCGAACTTGGAAACACCATATATTTT
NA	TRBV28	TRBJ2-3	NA	CASSLSDTQYF	TGTGCCAGCAGTTTATCCGATACGCAGTATTTT